This is a list of T cell receptor beta chains from one sample in a study of Tregs in tolerant kidney transplant recipients. Profiled with immunoSEQ multiplex PCR; TCRdb holds only in-frame clones, not every one. The sample contains approximately 93,000 clones, 90% to 95% of which appear only once. The source material was CD4+ T cells from blood, sampled before the transplant. The origin of the receptors is a human donor who received a combined kidney and bone marrow transplant. The conserved cysteine and the conserved F or W are not part of the CDR3 here.

v_call	j_call	cdr3_aa
TRBV5-5	TRBJ2-3	ASSLGGLAGAAGQY
TRBV2	TRBJ2-3	ASRVDTQY
TRBV18	TRBJ2-1	ASSPTGPGYNEQF
TRBV27	TRBJ2-1	ASSFQQQNNEQF
TRBV5-1	TRBJ1-4	ASRGDRPNEKLF
TRBV2	TRBJ2-6	ASILEIPPSGANVLT
TRBV7-2	TRBJ2-5	ASSVHNLAGGPGTQY
TRBV10-1	TRBJ2-3	AGPSLPQY
TRBV6-5	TRBJ2-3	ASSPTRFVTDTQY
TRBV11-2	TRBJ1-1	ASSAGAQTNTEAF
TRBV28	TRBJ1-3	ASSSPSGGSGNTIY
TRBV11-3	TRBJ2-1	ASSTSGHYNEQF
TRBV5-1	TRBJ2-4	ASSLEPSGSYIQY
TRBV18	TRBJ1-2	ASSLEGELYGYT
TRBV6-5	TRBJ1-3	ASSTPLDRGTIY
TRBV18	TRBJ2-1	ASWGGLAAYNEQF
TRBV6-1	TRBJ2-7	ASRGSWGQKY
TRBV19	TRBJ1-1	ASSIPRRQPNTEAF
TRBV19	TRBJ2-3	ASSTSGTGGALDTQY
TRBV6-6	TRBJ2-7	ATGNGGHLTYEQY
TRBV19	TRBJ1-1	ASRRAGINTEAF
TRBV9	TRBJ2-3	ASSVQGGGGTDTQY
TRBV19	TRBJ1-5	ASSRTGIPQPQH
TRBV20-1	TRBJ1-2	SARNVGGYT
TRBV5-8	TRBJ2-3	ASSSPKGLAGDTDTQY
TRBV27	TRBJ1-1	ASSLKGGFLNTEAF
TRBV5-1	TRBJ2-7	ASSVSGTSGGRSYEQY
TRBV7-8	TRBJ2-7	ASSPRGYTGESYEQY
TRBV7-9	TRBJ2-7	ASSLTPPGQVVYEQY
TRBV29-1	TRBJ2-5	SVTDRAQETQY
TRBV27	TRBJ2-2	ASRPSGQRKTGELF
TRBV7-3	TRBJ1-1	ASSLAAATEAF
TRBV28	TRBJ2-4	ASSSGQGRDIQY
TRBV27	TRBJ1-6	ASSFTRTGGRSPLH
TRBV5-1	TRBJ2-2	ASSSGQLNTGELF
TRBV18	TRBJ1-4	ASSRDKNEKLF
TRBV29-1	TRBJ2-5	SVDRQGAGETQY
TRBV6-6	TRBJ2-7	ASSYSTETYEQY
TRBV6-6	TRBJ2-5	ASSYGRTSGQETQY
TRBV2	TRBJ2-5	ASRPRYRDTQETQY
TRBV10-3	TRBJ2-7	AINGAGGGFAYEQY
TRBV5-1	TRBJ1-2	ASSLVPPGQGDGYT
TRBV5-6	TRBJ1-1	ASSAGMDRKAF
TRBV19	TRBJ2-5	ASSIGGLGTPQETQY
TRBV5-1	TRBJ2-5	ASSLVAEGSETQY
TRBV11-2	TRBJ1-3	ASSLEGQGAFTTSGNTIY
TRBV7-9	TRBJ1-3	ASSSDRESGNTIY
TRBV7-2	TRBJ2-1	ASSLTGYNEQF
TRBV27	TRBJ1-2	ASKRSGFGYT
TRBV5-8	TRBJ2-6	ASSNGQRVSGANVLT
TRBV27	TRBJ1-4	ASRRRGLDEKLF
TRBV5-4	TRBJ2-4	ASSLGSVGGPVVQY
TRBV21-1	TRBJ2-1	ASSSWGGVCNEQF
TRBV7-3	TRBJ1-2	ASSLESGIGYT